The entry below gives a single TCR beta chain sequence along with its context. As yet, its antigen is unknown. In TCRdb, the RACE reads were re-called with MiXCR into one record per CDR3 protein. The repertoire holds about 120,000 distinct CDR3 sequences, about 13% seen once, with roughly 0.92% in the top ten. The data were obtained in a study of human T cells and chemical hapten exposure. Study overall: A roughly 2 cm by roughly 2 cm inner upper arm patch received 2% DPC for sensitization. Patients got weekly scalp diphenylcyclopropenone doses over the roughly 24-week study. Study observations and caveats: While controls formed fewer of them, expanded TCRs formed significantly more large CDR3 similarity clusters.

Documented time point: patch test 1, 2 weeks after DPC sensitization. The treatment: therapeutic diphenylcyclopropenone sensitization with weekly scalp DPC. CDR3 length equals 14 residues. Trimming pared 4 bases from V and 2 bases from J, leaving 11 bases between. The germline V gene encodes CDR1 LGHNA and CDR2 YSLEER. The origin of this receptor is a man younger than 35 with alopecia areata. Some clones in this sample may be carry-over from other donors' samples. The chain is built from TRBV4-3 and TRBJ1-2; D is possibly TRBD1 (6 bases). The input for sequencing was whole blood, taken in connection with sensitization to the hapten diphenylcyclopropenone (DPC). CDR3 sequence: CASSPGQNNYGYTF. CDR3 sequence (DNA): TGCGCCAGCAGCCCTGGACAGAACAACTATGGCTACACCTTC.